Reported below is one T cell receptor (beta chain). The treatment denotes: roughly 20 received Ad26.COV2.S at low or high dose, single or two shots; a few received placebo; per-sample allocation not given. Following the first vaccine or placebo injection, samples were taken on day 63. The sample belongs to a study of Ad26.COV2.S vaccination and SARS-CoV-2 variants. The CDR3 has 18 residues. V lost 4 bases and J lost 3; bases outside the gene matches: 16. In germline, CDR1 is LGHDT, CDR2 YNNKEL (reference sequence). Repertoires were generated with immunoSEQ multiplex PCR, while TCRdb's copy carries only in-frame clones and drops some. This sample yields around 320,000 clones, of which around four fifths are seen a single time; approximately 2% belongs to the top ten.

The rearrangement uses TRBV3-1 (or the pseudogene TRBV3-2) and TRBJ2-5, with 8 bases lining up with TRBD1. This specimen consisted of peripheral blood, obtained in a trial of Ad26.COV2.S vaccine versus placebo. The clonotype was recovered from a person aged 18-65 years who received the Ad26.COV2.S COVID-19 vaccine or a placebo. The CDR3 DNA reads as TGTGCCAGCAGCCCCCCCAGAGGATTTACAGGGGGAGAAGAGACCCAGTACTTC. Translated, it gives CASSPPRGFTGGEETQYF.